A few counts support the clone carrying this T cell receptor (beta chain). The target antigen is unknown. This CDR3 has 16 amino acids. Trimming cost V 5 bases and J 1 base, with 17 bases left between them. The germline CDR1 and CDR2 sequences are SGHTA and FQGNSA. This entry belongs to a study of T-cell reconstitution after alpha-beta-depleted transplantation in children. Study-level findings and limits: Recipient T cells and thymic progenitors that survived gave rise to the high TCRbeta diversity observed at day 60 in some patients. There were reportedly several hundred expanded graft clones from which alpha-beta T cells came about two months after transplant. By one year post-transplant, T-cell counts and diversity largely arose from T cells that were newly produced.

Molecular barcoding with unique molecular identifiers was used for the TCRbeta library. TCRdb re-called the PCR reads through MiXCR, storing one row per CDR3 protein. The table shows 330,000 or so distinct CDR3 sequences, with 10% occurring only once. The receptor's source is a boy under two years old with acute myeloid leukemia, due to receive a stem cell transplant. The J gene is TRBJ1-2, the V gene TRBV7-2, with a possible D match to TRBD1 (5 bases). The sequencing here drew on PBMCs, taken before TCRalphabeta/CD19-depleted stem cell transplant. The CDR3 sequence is CASSTYRARDNYGYTF. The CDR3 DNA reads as TGTGCCAGCAGCACGTACCGGGCCAGGGATAACTATGGCTACACCTTC.